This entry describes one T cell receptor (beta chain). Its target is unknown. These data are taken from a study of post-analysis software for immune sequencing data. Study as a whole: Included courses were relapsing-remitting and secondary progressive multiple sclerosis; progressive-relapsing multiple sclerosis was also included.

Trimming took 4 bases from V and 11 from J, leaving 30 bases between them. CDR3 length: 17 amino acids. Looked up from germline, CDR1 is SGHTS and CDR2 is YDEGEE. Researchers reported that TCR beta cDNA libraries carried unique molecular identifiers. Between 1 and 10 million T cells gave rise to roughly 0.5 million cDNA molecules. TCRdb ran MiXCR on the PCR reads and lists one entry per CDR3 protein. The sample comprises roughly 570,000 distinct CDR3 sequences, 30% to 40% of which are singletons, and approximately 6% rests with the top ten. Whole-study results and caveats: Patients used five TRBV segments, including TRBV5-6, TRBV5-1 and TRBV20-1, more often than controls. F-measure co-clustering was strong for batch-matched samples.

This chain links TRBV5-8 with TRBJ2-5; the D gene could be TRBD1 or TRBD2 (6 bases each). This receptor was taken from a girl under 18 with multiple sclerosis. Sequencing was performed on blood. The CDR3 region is CASSQGTDGGYSNEQYF. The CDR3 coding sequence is TGTGCCAGCAGCCAGGGGACGGATGGGGGGTATAGCAATGAGCAGTACTTC. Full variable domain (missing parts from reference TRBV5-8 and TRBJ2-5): EAGVTQSPTHLIKTRGQQATLRCSPISGHTSVYWYQQALGLGLQFLLWYDEGEERNRGNFPPRFSGRQFPNYSSELNVNALELEDSALYLCASSQGTDGGYSNEQYFGPGTRLLVL.